The rows below give T cell receptor beta chains drawn from one sample of a study of blood T cell repertoires in COVID-19. Produced via immunoSEQ multiplex PCR; TCRdb's table is partial and in-frame only. The top ten clones hold about 8.6% of a sample with about 270,000 clones, roughly 86% of them seen once. Source material: peripheral blood. The origin of the receptors is a man between 40 and 49 years old with active or convalescent COVID-19. Each CDR3 is given with its conserved first and last residue. A D gene is named only where the DNA matches it firmly. Some rows mark clone size as missing; the rest say once, few, many or name a class of expanded clone.

clone_size	j_call	cdr3_length	d_call	v_call	cdr3_aa	cdr3_nt
.	TRBJ2-3	17	TRBD1	TRBV6-4	CASSDNPTGVSTDTQYF	TGTGCCAGCAGTGACAATCCGACAGGGGTCTCCACAGATACGCAGTATTTT
.	TRBJ1-5	14	.	TRBV6-5	CASSYNKGNQPQHF	TGTGCCAGCAGTTACAATAAGGGGAATCAGCCCCAGCATTTT
.	TRBJ1-1	14	TRBD1	TRBV6-2/TRBV6-3	CASSRPDRGPEAFF	TGTGCCAGCAGTCGACCCGACAGGGGCCCTGAAGCTTTCTTT
.	TRBJ2-2	15	.	TRBV7-7	CASSQTRSPSGELFF	TGTGCCAGCAGCCAAACCCGGTCCCCCTCCGGGGAGCTGTTTTTT
.	TRBJ2-7	13	.	TRBV29-1	CSVLLVGNYEQYF	TGCAGCGTCCTTTTGGTCGGGAACTACGAGCAGTACTTC
.	TRBJ2-7	11	.	TRBV5-8	CASSSYYEQYF	TGTGCCAGCAGCTCCTACTACGAGCAGTACTTC
.	TRBJ2-1	14	.	TRBV18	CASSADSTYNEQFF	TGTGCCAGCTCCGCGGACAGTACTTACAATGAGCAGTTCTTC
.	TRBJ2-2	17	TRBD1	TRBV13	CASSLAPGQGFTGELFF	TGTGCCAGCAGCTTAGCTCCGGGACAGGGGTTCACCGGGGAGCTGTTTTTT
.	TRBJ1-5	13	.	TRBV6-6	CASGSGGDQPQHF	TGTGCCAGCGGGTCAGGAGGCGATCAGCCCCAGCATTTT
.	TRBJ1-2	13	TRBD1	TRBV10-3	CAIKGDRVYGYTF	TGTGCCATCAAGGGAGACAGGGTATACGGCTACACCTTC
many	TRBJ1-2	14	.	TRBV19	CASNDQGTNYGYTF	TGTGCCAGCAATGATCAGGGGACTAACTATGGCTACACCTTC
.	TRBJ2-7	11	.	TRBV2	CASSPLYEQYF	TGTGCCAGCAGTCCTCTCTACGAGCAGTACTTC
.	TRBJ1-5	14	TRBD1	TRBV6-6	CASSSTGADQPQHF	TGTGCCAGCAGTTCCACAGGGGCCGATCAGCCCCAGCATTTT
.	TRBJ1-5	13	TRBD1	TRBV5-6	CASSGQGRQPQHF	TGTGCCAGCAGCGGACAGGGGCGCCAGCCCCAGCATTTT